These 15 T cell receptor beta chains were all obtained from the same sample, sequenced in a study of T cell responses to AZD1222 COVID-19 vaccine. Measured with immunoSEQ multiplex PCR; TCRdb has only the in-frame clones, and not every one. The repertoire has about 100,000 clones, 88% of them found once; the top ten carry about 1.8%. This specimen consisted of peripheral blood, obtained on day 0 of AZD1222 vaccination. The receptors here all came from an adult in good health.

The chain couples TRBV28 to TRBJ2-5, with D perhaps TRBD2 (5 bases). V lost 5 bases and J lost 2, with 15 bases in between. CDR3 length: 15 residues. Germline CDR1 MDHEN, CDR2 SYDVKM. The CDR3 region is CASSPPSERQETQYF. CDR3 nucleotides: TGTGCCAGCAGTCCTCCCTCGGAGCGGCAAGAGACCCAGTACTTC.

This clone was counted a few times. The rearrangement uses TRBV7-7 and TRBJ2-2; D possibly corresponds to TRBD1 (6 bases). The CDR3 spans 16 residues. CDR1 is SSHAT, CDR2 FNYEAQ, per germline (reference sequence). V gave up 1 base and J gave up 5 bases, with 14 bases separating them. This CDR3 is CASSLGGGVGTGELFF. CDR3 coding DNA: TGTGCCAGCAGCTTAGGAGGGGGAGTCGGGACCGGGGAGCTGTTTTTT.

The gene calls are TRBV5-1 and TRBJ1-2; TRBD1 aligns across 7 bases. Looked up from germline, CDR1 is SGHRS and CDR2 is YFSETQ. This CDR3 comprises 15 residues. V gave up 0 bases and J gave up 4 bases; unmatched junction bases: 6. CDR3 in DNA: TGCGCCAGCAGCTTGGCATCACAGGGGACCTATGGCTACACCTTC. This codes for CASSLASQGTYGYTF.

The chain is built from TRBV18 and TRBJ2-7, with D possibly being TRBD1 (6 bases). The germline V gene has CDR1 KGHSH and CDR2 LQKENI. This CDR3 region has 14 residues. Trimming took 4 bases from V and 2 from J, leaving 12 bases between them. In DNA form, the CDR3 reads TGTGCCAGCTCACTCAGGGGTAAACCCTACGAGCAGTACTTC. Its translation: CASSLRGKPYEQYF.

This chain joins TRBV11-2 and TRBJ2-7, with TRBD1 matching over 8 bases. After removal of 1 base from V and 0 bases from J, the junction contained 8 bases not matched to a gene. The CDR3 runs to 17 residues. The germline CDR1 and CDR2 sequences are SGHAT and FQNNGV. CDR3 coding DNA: TGTGCCAGCAGCTTAGGAGTTAGGGACAGGAGCTCCTACGAGCAGTACTTC. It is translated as CASSLGVRDRSSYEQYF.

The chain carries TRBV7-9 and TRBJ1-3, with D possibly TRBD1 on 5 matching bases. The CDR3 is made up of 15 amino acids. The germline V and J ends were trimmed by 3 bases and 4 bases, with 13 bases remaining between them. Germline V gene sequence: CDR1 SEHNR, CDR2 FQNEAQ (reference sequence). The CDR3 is CASSFGGGPGNTIYF. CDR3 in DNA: TGTGCCAGCAGCTTCGGGGGTGGCCCGGGAAACACCATATATTTT.

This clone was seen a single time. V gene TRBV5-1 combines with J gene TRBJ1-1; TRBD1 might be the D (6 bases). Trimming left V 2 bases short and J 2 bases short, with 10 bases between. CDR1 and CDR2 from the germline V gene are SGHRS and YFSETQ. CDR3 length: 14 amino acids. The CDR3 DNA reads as TGCGCCAGCAGCTTACAGGGTGATAACACTGAAGCTTTCTTT. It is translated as CASSLQGDNTEAFF.

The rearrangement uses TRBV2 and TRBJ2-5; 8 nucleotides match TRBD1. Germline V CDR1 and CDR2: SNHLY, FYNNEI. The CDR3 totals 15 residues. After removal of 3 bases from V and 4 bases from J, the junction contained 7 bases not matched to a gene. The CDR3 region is CASSERAGGGETQYF. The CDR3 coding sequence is TGTGCCAGCAGTGAGCGGGCAGGGGGCGGAGAGACCCAGTACTTC.

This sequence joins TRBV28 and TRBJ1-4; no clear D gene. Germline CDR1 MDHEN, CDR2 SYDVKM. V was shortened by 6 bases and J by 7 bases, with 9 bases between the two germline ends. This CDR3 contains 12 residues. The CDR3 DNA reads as TGTGCCAGCAGCCTCCGACTTGAAAAACTGTTTTTT. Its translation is CASSLRLEKLFF. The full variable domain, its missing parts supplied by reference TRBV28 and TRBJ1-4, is DVKVTQSSRYLVKRTGEKVFLECVQDMDHENMFWYRQDPGLGLRLIYFSYDVKMKEKGDIPEGYSVSREKKERFSLILESASTNQTSMYLCASSLRLEKLFFGSGTQLSVL.

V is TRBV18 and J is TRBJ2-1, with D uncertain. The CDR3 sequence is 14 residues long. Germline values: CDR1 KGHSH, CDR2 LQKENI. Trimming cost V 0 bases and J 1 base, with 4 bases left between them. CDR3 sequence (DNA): TGTGCCAGCTCACCACCGGGGTCCTACAATGAGCAGTTCTTC. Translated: CASSPPGSYNEQFF.

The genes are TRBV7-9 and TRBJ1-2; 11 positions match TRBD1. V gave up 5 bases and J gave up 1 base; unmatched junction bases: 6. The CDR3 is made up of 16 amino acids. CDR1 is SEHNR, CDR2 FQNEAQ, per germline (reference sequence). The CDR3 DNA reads TGTGCCAGCAGCCCGGACAGGGGGCGCGGTAACTATGGCTACACCTTC. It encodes CASSPDRGRGNYGYTF.

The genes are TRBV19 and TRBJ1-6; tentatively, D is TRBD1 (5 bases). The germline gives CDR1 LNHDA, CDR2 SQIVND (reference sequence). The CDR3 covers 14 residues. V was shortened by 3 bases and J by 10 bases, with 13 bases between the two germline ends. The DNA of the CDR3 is TGTGCCAGTAGTATTAGGGATGGGGGGTCACCCCTCCACTTT. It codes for CASSIRDGGSPLHF.

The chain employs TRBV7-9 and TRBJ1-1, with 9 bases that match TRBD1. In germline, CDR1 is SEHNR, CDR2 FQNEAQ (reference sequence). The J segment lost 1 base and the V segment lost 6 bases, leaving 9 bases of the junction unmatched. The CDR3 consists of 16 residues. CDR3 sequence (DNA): TGTGCCAGCAGTTACACAGGGGGCGGTCGGAACACTGAAGCTTTCTTT. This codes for CASSYTGGGRNTEAFF.

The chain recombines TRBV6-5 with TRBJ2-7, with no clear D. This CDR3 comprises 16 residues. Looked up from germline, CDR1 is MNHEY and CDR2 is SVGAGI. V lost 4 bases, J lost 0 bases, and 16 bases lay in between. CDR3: CASSSSHWQSSYEQYF. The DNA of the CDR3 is TGTGCCAGCAGTTCTTCACATTGGCAGAGCTCCTACGAGCAGTACTTC.

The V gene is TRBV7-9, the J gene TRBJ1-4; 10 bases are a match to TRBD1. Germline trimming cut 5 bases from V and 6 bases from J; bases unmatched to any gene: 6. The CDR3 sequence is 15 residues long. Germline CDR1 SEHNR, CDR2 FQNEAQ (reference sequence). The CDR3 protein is CASSTQTGGDEKLFF. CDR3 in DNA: TGTGCCAGCAGCACTCAGACAGGGGGCGATGAAAAACTGTTTTTT.